A selection of T cell receptor beta chains follows, all from one sample in a study of response to subunit inactivated influenza vaccine. MiXCR was run by TCRdb on the RT-PCR reads, yielding one entry per CDR3 protein. Here the sample spans under 800,000 distinct CDR3 sequences, approximately 15% being singletons. This material consisted of PBMCs from blood, taken 14 to 15 days before vaccination. The origin of the receptors is a man in his forties or fifties who received an inactivated influenza vaccine. Both conserved end residues are part of each CDR3. A D gene is named only where the DNA matches it firmly. Rows give clone size only sometimes, using once, few, many, or a class for an expanded clone.

v_gene	j_gene	d_gene	abundance	CDR3aa	CDR3nt
TRBV20-1	TRBJ1-4	NA	few	CSARDRQSEKLFF	TGCAGTGCTAGAGATAGGCAGTCCGAAAAACTGTTTTTT
TRBV20-1	TRBJ2-3	TRBD2	NA	CSATTSGGAVQSDTQYF	TGCAGTGCAACCACTAGCGGGGGGGCAGTCCAGTCAGATACGCAGTATTTT
TRBV5-1	TRBJ1-1	TRBD1	many	CASSSYTGVNTEAFF	TGCGCCAGCAGCTCCTATACAGGGGTGAACACTGAAGCTTTCTTT
TRBV6-2/TRBV6-3	TRBJ1-6	NA	many	CASSFADGRRLSPLHF	TGTGCCAGCAGTTTCGCGGACGGACGGCGTTTGTCACCCCTCCACTTT
TRBV12-3/TRBV12-4	TRBJ1-2	NA	NA	CASSSYLGYTF	TGTGCCAGCAGTTCCTACTTGGGCTACACCTTC
TRBV4-1	TRBJ2-3	TRBD2	NA	CASSRGKTSGFLGTDTQYF	TGCGCCAGCAGCCGGGGAAAGACTAGCGGGTTCCTAGGTACAGATACGCAGTATTTT
TRBV27	TRBJ2-7	NA	few	CASSPRQDPYEQYF	TGTGCCAGCAGTCCACGACAGGACCCCTACGAGCAGTACTTC
TRBV11-2	TRBJ2-3	TRBD2	few	CASSLGTSVIGTQYF	TGTGCCAGCAGCTTAGGGACTAGCGTTATCGGTACGCAGTATTTT
TRBV7-2	TRBJ2-2	TRBD1	few	CASSSPDRGKTGELFF	TGTGCCAGCAGCTCTCCGGACAGGGGGAAGACCGGGGAGCTGTTTTTT
TRBV12-1	TRBJ2-1	NA	NA	CASRPPSGRTFDEQFF	TGTGCCAGCAGGCCGCCCTCGGGGCGAACCTTCGATGAGCAGTTCTTC
TRBV9	TRBJ2-7	TRBD2	once	CASSAGLAGEQYF	TGTGCCAGCAGCGCGGGACTAGCGGGCGAGCAGTACTTC
TRBV5-1	TRBJ2-1	NA	NA	CASSWQSDEQFF	TGCGCCAGCAGCTGGCAGTCGGATGAGCAGTTCTTC
TRBV7-8	TRBJ1-5	TRBD1	NA	CASSLGRDRHQPQHF	TGTGCCAGCAGCTTAGGACGGGACAGACATCAGCCCCAGCATTTT
TRBV12-3/TRBV12-4	TRBJ1-1	NA	many	CASSFKSRTEAFF	TGTGCCAGCAGTTTCAAGAGCCGGACTGAAGCTTTCTTT
TRBV7-2	TRBJ2-7	TRBD1	NA	CASSLASRGPYEQYF	TGTGCCAGCAGCTTAGCGTCGAGGGGGCCCTACGAGCAGTACTTC
TRBV4-3	TRBJ2-1	NA	few	CASSQELGPEQFF	TGCGCCAGCAGCCAAGAGCTGGGGCCTGAGCAGTTCTTC
TRBV20-1	TRBJ2-1	TRBD2	many	CSANRLAGDNEQFF	TGCAGTGCGAACCGACTAGCGGGAGACAATGAGCAGTTCTTC
TRBV27	TRBJ2-1	NA	few	CASSFLFAENEQFF	TGTGCCAGCAGTTTTTTGTTTGCGGAGAATGAGCAGTTCTTC
TRBV4-1	TRBJ2-5	NA	NA	CASSRWTRQETQYF	TGCGCCAGCAGCCGATGGACAAGACAAGAGACCCAGTACTTC
TRBV9	TRBJ2-7	NA	NA	CASSTQEGSNEQYF	TGTGCCAGCAGCACCCAAGAGGGGTCCAACGAGCAGTACTTC
TRBV7-2	TRBJ2-1	NA	NA	CASTDRDTMSDWIF	TGTGCCAGCACCGACCGGGATACAATGAGTGACTGGATCTTC
TRBV5-4	TRBJ2-1	TRBD1	NA	CASSGRDRDNEQFF	TGTGCCAGCAGCGGCCGGGACAGGGACAATGAGCAGTTCTTC
TRBV7-9	TRBJ1-4	TRBD1	NA	CASRYDRGNEKLFF	TGTGCCAGCAGATACGACAGGGGTAATGAAAAACTGTTTTTT
TRBV18	TRBJ2-7	TRBD1	NA	CASSPGTGPHEQYF	TGTGCCAGCTCACCGGGGACAGGGCCCCACGAGCAGTACTTC
TRBV4-2	TRBJ1-2	TRBD1	few	CASSQGGWTGDGYTF	TGTGCCAGCAGCCAAGGGGGCTGGACAGGGGATGGCTACACCTTC
TRBV7-2	TRBJ1-6	TRBD1	many	CASSLAPGTGDSPLHF	TGTGCCAGCAGCTTAGCCCCCGGGACAGGAGATTCACCCCTCCACTTT
TRBV5-1	TRBJ1-2	NA	NA	CASSLGTTASQGYTF	TGCGCCAGCAGCTTGGGTACGACAGCAAGCCAGGGCTACACCTTC
TRBV7-2	TRBJ2-3	TRBD1	many	CASQGQITDTQYF	TGTGCCAGCCAGGGACAGATCACAGATACGCAGTATTTT
TRBV2	TRBJ2-7	NA	few	CASSEGVGTYEQYF	TGTGCCAGCAGTGAAGGAGTAGGAACCTACGAGCAGTACTTC
TRBV20-1	TRBJ1-4	NA	many	CSATPGTREKLFF	TGCAGTGCAACCCCGGGGACTCGGGAAAAACTGTTTTTT
TRBV11-2	TRBJ2-4	NA	many	CASSFGDIQYF	TGTGCCAGCAGCTTCGGGGACATTCAGTACTTC
TRBV20-1	TRBJ1-2	NA	NA	CSPYREETF	TGCAGTCCCTACAGGGAGGAAACCTTC
TRBV9	TRBJ2-3	TRBD2	few	CASTEMGLATDTQYF	TGTGCCAGCACCGAGATGGGACTAGCGACAGATACGCAGTATTTT
TRBV6-2/TRBV6-3	TRBJ2-7	TRBD2	NA	CAVGLAGGREQYF	TGTGCCGTCGGACTAGCGGGAGGACGCGAGCAGTACTTC
TRBV5-1	TRBJ2-5	NA	NA	CASSSDSPETQYF	TGCGCCAGCAGCTCTGACTCACCGGAGACCCAGTACTTC
TRBV29-1	TRBJ2-1	NA	NA	CSQGGDYNEQFF	TGCAGCCAGGGGGGGGACTACAATGAGCAGTTCTTC